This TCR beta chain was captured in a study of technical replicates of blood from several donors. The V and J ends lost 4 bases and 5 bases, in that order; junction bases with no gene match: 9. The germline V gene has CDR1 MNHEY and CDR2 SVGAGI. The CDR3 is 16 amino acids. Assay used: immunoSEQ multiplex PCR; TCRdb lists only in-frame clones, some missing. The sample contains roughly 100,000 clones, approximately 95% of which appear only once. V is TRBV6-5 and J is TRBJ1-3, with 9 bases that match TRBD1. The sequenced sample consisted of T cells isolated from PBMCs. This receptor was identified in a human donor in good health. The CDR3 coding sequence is TGTGCCAGCAGTTTTTCGATACAGGGGGCGAGAAACACCATATATTTT. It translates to CASSFSIQGARNTIYF.